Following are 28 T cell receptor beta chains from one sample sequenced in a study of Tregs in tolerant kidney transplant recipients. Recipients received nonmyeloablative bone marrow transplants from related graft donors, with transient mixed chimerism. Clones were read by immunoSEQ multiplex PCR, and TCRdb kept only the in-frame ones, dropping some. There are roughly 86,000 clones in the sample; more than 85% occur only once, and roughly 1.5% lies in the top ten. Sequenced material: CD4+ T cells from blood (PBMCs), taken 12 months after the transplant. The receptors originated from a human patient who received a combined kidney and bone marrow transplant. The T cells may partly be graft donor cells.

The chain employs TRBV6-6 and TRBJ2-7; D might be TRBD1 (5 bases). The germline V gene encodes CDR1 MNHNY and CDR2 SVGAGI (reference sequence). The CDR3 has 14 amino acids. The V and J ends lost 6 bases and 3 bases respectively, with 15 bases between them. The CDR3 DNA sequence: TGTGCCAGCAGCCTCGGGCAGGGTGTCTACGAGCAGTACTTC. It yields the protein CASSLGQGVYEQYF.

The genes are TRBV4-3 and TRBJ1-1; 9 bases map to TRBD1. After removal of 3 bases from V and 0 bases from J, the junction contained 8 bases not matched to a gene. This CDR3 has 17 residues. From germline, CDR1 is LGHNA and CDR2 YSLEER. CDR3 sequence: CASSQGLQGALNTEAFF. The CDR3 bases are TGCGCCAGCAGCCAGGGCTTACAGGGGGCTTTGAACACTGAAGCTTTCTTT.

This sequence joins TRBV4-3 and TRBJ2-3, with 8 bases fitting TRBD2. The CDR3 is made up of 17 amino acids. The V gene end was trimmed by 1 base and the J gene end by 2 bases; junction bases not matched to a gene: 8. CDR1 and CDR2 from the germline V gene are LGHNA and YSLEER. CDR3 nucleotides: TGCGCCAGCAGCCAAGGATGGCGGGAGGTGCACACAGATACGCAGTATTTT. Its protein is CASSQGWREVHTDTQYF.

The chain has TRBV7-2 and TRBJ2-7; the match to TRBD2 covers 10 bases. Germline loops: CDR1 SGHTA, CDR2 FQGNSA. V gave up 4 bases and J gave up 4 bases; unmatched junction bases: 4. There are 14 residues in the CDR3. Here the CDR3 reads CASSSLAGPYEQYF. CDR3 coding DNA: TGTGCCAGCAGCTCACTAGCGGGACCGTACGAGCAGTACTTC.

The CDR3 DNA reads as TGCGCCAGCCGGGGGGGCTTGAACACTGAAGCTTTCTTT. It encodes CASRGGLNTEAFF. The chain recombines TRBV5-1 with TRBJ1-1; weak D call: TRBD1 (6 bases). Germline V gene lookup returns CDR1 SGHRS and CDR2 YFSETQ. Trimming pared 7 bases from V and 0 bases from J, leaving 10 bases between. This CDR3 is built from 13 residues. Filled out from reference TRBV5-1 and TRBJ1-1, the complete variable domain reads KAGVTQTPRYLIKTRGQQVTLSCSPISGHRSVSWYQQTPGQGLQFLFEYFSETQRNKGNFPGRFSGRQFSNSRSEMNVSTLELGDSALYLCASRGGLNTEAFFGQGTRLTVV.

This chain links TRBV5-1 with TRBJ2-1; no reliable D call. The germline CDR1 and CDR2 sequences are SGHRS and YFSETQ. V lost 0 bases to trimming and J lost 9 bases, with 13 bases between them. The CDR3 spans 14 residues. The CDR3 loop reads CASSLVGGSGEQFF. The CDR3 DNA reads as TGCGCCAGCAGCTTGGTCGGCGGCAGTGGTGAGCAGTTCTTC. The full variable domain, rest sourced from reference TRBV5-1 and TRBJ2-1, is KAGVTQTPRYLIKTRGQQVTLSCSPISGHRSVSWYQQTPGQGLQFLFEYFSETQRNKGNFPGRFSGRQFSNSRSEMNVSTLELGDSALYLCASSLVGGSGEQFFGPGTRLTVL.

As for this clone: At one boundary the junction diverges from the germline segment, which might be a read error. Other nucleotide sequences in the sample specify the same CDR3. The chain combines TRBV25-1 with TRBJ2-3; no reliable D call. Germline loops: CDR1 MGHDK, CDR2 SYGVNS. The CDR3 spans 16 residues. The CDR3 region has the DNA TGTGCCAGCAGTGAATGGCTTAGACTCAGCACGGATACGCAGTATTTT. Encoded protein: CASSEWLRLSTDTQYF.

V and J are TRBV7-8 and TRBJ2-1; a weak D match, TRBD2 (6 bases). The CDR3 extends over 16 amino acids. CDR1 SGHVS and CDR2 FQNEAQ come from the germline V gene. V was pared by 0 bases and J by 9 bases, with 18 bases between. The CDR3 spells CASSLATRLVSIEQFF. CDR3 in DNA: TGTGCCAGCAGCTTAGCGACCCGACTAGTGTCAATTGAGCAGTTCTTC.

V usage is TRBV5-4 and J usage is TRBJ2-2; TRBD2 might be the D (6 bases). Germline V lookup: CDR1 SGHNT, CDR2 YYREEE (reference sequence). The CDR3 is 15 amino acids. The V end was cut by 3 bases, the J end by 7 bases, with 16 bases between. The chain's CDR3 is CASSSPREVNGELFF. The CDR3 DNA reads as TGTGCCAGCAGCTCCCCCAGGGAGGTTAACGGGGAGCTGTTTTTT.

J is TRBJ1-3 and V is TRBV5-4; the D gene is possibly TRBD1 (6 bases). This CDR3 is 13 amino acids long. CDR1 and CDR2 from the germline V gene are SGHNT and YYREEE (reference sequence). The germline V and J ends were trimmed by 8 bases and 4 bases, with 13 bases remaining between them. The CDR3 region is CARSTGPGNTIYF. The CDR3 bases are TGTGCCAGATCTACAGGGCCGGGAAACACCATATATTTT.

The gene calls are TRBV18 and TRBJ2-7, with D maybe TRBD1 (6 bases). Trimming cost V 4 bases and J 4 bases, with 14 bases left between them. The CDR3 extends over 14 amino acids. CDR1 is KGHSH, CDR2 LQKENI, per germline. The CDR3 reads CASSLQGPGYEQYF. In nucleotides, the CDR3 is TGTGCCAGCTCACTACAGGGCCCCGGTTACGAGCAGTACTTC.

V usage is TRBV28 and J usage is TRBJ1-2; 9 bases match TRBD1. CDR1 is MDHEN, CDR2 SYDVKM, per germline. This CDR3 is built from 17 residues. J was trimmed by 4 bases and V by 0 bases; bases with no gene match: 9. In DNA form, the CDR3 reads TGTGCCAGCAGTTTATGGGGACAGGGACTGGAAATCTATGGCTACACCTTC. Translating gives CASSLWGQGLEIYGYTF.

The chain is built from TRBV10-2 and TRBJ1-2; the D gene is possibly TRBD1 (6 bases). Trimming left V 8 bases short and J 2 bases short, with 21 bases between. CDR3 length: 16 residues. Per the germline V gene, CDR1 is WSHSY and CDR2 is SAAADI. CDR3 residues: CASAGTLRNLNYGYTF. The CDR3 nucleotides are TGCGCCAGCGCCGGGACATTACGAAACCTAAACTATGGCTACACCTTC.

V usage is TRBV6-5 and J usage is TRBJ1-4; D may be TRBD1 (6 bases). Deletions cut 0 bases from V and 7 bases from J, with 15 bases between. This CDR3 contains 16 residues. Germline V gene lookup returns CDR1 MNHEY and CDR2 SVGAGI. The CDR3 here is CASSYSVGRGSEKLFF. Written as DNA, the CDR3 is TGTGCCAGCAGTTACTCGGTCGGCAGGGGAAGTGAAAAACTGTTTTTT.

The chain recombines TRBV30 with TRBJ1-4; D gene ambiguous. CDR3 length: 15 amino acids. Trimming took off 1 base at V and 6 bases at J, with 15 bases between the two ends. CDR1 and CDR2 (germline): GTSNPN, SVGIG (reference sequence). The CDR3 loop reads CAWSASSLAYEKLFF. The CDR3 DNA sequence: TGTGCCTGGAGTGCTAGTTCCTTGGCGTATGAAAAACTGTTTTTT.

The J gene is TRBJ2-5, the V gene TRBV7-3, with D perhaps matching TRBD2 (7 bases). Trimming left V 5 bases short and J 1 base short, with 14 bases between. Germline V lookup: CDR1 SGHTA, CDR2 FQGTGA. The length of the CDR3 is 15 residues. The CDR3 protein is CASSGGRGLQETQYF. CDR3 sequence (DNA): TGTGCCAGCAGCGGGGGGCGGGGGCTCCAAGAGACCCAGTACTTC.

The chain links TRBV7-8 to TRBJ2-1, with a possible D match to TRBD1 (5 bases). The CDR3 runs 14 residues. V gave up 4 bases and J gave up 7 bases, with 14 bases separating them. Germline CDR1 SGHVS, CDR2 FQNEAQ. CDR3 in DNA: TGTGCCAGCAGCTCCATGGGGCTGAGGAATGAGCAGTTCTTC. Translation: CASSSMGLRNEQFF. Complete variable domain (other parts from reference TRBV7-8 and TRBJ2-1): GAGVSQSPRYKVAKRGQDVALRCDPISGHVSLFWYQQALGQGPEFLTYFQNEAQLDKSGLPSDRFFAERPEGSVSTLKIQRTQQEDSAVYLCASSSMGLRNEQFFGPGTRLTVL.

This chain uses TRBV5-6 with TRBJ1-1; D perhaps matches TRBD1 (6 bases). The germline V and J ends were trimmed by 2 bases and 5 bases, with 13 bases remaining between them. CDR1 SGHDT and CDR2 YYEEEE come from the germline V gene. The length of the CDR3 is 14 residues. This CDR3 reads CASSFGQGMTEAFF. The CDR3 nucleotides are TGTGCCAGCAGCTTCGGGCAGGGGATGACTGAAGCTTTCTTT.

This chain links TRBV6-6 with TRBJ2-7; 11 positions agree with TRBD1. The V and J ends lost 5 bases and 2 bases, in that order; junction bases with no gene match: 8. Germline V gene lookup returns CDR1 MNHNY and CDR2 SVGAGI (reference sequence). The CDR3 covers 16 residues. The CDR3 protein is CASSRPPGQGAYEQYF. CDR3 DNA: TGTGCCAGCAGTAGGCCTCCGGGACAGGGGGCCTACGAGCAGTACTTC.

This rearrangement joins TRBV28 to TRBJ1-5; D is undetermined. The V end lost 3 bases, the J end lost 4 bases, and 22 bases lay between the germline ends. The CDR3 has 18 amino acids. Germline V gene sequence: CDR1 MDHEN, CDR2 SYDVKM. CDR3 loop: CASSLGEYRVVGNQPQHF. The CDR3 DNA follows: TGTGCCAGCAGTTTGGGAGAGTATAGGGTTGTCGGAAATCAGCCCCAGCATTTT.

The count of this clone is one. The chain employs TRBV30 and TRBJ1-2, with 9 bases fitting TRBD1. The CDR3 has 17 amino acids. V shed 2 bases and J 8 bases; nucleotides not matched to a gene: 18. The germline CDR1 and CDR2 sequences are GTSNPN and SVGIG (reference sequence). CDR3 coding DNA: TGTGCCTGGAGTAAAGCGGGAGTACCGGGACAGGGTCAAGGCTACACCTTC. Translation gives CAWSKAGVPGQGQGYTF.

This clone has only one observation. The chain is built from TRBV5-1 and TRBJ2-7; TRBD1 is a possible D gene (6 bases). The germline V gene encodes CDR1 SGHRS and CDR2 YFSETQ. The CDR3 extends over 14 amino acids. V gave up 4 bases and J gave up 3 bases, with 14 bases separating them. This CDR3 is CASSAEGHHYEQYF. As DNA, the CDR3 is TGCGCCAGCAGCGCAGAGGGACACCACTACGAGCAGTACTTC.

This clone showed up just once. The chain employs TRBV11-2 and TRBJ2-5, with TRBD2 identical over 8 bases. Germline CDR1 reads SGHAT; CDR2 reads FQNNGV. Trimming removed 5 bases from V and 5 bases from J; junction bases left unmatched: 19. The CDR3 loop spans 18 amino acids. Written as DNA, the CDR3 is TGTGCCAGCAGCCTCCCATGGGGGAAGCGGGGGAGGCGTGAGACCCAGTACTTC. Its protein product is CASSLPWGKRGRRETQYF. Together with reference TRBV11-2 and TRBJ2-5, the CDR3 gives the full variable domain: EAGVAQSPRYKIIEKRQSVAFWCNPISGHATLYWYQQILGQGPKLLIQFQNNGVVDDSQLPKDRFSAERLKGVDSTLKIQPAKLEDSAVYLCASSLPWGKRGRRETQYFGPGTRLLVL.

CDR3 loop: CASTIAGGTYNEQFF. CDR3 nucleotide sequence: TGTGCCAGCACCATAGCGGGGGGGACCTACAATGAGCAGTTCTTC. The V call is TRBV12-1, the J call TRBJ2-1; the table's D call of TRBD2 was not tested on the DNA. TRBV12-1 is assigned pseudogene status. The CDR3 is 15 amino acids.

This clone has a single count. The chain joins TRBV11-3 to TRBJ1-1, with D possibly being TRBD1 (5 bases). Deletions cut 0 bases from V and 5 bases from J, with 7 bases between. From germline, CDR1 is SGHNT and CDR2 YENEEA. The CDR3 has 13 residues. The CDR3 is CASSLDRETEAFF. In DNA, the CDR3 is TGTGCCAGCAGCTTAGACAGGGAAACTGAAGCTTTCTTT.

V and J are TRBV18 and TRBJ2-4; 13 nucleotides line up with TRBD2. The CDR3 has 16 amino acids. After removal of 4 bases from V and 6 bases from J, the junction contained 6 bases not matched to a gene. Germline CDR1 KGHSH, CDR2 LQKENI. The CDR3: CASSLGLAGVGNIQYF. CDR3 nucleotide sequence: TGTGCCAGCTCACTCGGACTAGCGGGAGTAGGAAACATTCAGTACTTC.

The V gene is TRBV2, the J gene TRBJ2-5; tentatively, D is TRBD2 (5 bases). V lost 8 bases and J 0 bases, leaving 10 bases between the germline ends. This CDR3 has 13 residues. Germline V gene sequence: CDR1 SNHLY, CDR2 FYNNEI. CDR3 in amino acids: CASHGRDQETQYF. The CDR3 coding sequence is TGTGCCAGCCATGGGCGGGACCAAGAGACCCAGTACTTC.

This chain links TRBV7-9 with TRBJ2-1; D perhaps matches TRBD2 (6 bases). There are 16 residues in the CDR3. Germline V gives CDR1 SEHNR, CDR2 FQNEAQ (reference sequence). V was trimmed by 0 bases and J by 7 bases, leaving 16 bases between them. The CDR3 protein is CASSLASGGYPNEQFF. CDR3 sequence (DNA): TGTGCCAGCAGCTTAGCTAGCGGCGGGTATCCTAATGAGCAGTTCTTC.